Listed below are T cell receptor beta chains from one sample, sequenced in a study of cytotoxic CD8 clonotypes in ibrutinib-treated CLL. Some clones are missing from TCRdb's copy, which holds only in-frame ones; the method was immunoSEQ multiplex PCR. The sample lists 250,000 to 350,000 clones, roughly three quarters occurring once. The material sequenced was PBMCs, taken at disease progression, from a patient treated with ibrutinib. These receptors came from a human donor with chronic lymphocytic leukemia. The CDR3 runs from the conserved cysteine through the conserved F or W. Fields, in order: CDR3 protein, CDR3 DNA, CDR3 length, clone size, D gene, V gene, J gene. A D gene is named only where the DNA matches it firmly. Clone size is not always given. Where it is, it says once, few, many or a class for expanded clones.

CASRRTGTGYYEQYF	TGTGCCAGCAGGCGCACCGGGACAGGGTACTACGAGCAGTACTTC	15	-	TRBD1	TRBV27	TRBJ2-7
CASSRSGGELFF	TGTGCCAGCAGTCGGAGTGGTGGGGAGCTGTTTTTT	12	once	-	TRBV28	TRBJ2-2
CASSITGGSYGYTF	TGCGCCAGCAGCATAACAGGGGGCTCCTATGGCTACACCTTC	14	-	TRBD1	TRBV5-1	TRBJ1-2
CASSSLAGTGPETQYF	TGTGCCAGCAGTTCCCTAGCCGGGACAGGGCCAGAGACCCAGTACTTC	16	once	TRBD1	TRBV28	TRBJ2-5
CASSEGQRSGNTIYF	TGTGCCAGCAGTGAAGGACAGCGCTCTGGAAACACCATATATTTT	15	-	-	TRBV2	TRBJ1-3
CASSLAGVEVQYF	TGTGCCAGCAGCTTAGCGGGGGTGGAGGTGCAGTACTTC	13	-	-	TRBV7-2	TRBJ2-7
CASSEARTSGGANEQFF	TGTGCCAGCAGTGAAGCCCGGACTAGCGGGGGGGCGAATGAGCAGTTCTTC	17	-	TRBD2	TRBV6-1	TRBJ2-1
CASRRSIDRGEGYTF	TGTGCCAGCAGACGTTCTATTGACAGGGGTGAGGGCTACACCTTC	15	-	TRBD1	TRBV14	TRBJ1-2
CASSEGGGPPYEQYF	TGTGCCAGCAGCGAGGGGGGAGGGCCTCCCTACGAGCAGTACTTC	15	-	-	TRBV9	TRBJ2-7
CASSLAGWANEQFF	TGTGCCAGCAGCTTAGCGGGTTGGGCGAATGAGCAGTTCTTC	14	-	-	TRBV11-3	TRBJ2-1
CARSLGRIQETQYF	TGTGCCAGAAGCTTGGGGAGGATCCAAGAGACCCAGTACTTC	14	-	-	TRBV5-3	TRBJ2-5
CASSVSTANYGYTF	TGCGCCAGCAGCGTGTCCACAGCTAACTATGGCTACACCTTC	14	few	-	TRBV5-1	TRBJ1-2
CASSTGAGELFF	TGTGCCAGCAGTACAGGGGCCGGGGAGCTGTTTTTT	12	-	TRBD1	TRBV5-4	TRBJ2-2
CASSVGPNEVNTEAFF	TGTGCCAGCAGCGTCGGGCCCAACGAGGTGAACACTGAAGCTTTCTTT	16	once	-	TRBV9	TRBJ1-1
CASSPSLYYEQYF	TGTGCCAGCAGCCCCAGCCTCTACTACGAGCAGTACTTC	13	-	-	TRBV14	TRBJ2-7
CASSPTTGTGAETQYF	TGTGCCAGCAGCCCCACTACCGGTACAGGGGCAGAGACCCAGTACTTC	16	-	TRBD1	TRBV7-9	TRBJ2-5
CASSAGLAGGPSWETQYF	TGTGCCAGCAGTGCAGGACTAGCGGGAGGGCCCTCGTGGGAGACCCAGTACTTC	18	-	TRBD2	TRBV6-1	TRBJ2-5
CASSEGQGRTEAFF	TGCGCCAGCAGCGAGGGACAGGGTCGCACTGAAGCTTTCTTT	14	-	TRBD1	TRBV5-1	TRBJ1-1
CASSPIKGTISDTQYF	TGTGCCAGCTCACCAATCAAGGGGACTATTTCAGATACGCAGTATTTT	16	-	TRBD2	TRBV18	TRBJ2-3
CASSPSLTMNTEAFF	TGTGCCAGCAGCCCATCGCTCACGATGAACACTGAAGCTTTCTTT	15	-	-	TRBV9	TRBJ1-1
CASSPPGGTDTQYF	TGTGCCAGCTCACCACCCGGTGGCACAGATACGCAGTATTTT	14	once	-	TRBV18	TRBJ2-3
CASHRLDRNEKLFF	TGTGCCAGCCACCGTCTGGACAGGAATGAAAAACTGTTTTTT	14	-	TRBD1	TRBV19	TRBJ1-4
CASSDGQTLRNTEAFF	TGTGCCAGCAGCGATGGACAGACCTTAAGGAACACTGAAGCTTTCTTT	16	-	-	TRBV5-4	TRBJ1-1
CASSPSGTDYGYTF	TGTGCCAGCAGCCCATCCGGGACGGACTATGGCTACACCTTC	14	once	-	TRBV7-9	TRBJ1-2
CASSFRGSSGNTIYF	TGTGCCAGCAGCTTTAGGGGCAGCTCTGGAAACACCATATATTTT	15	-	-	TRBV5-8	TRBJ1-3
CASSLLGSPGLGGEDTQYF	TGTGCCAGCAGCTTATTGGGTTCCCCGGGACTAGGTGGTGAAGATACGCAGTATTTT	19	-	TRBD2	TRBV7-3	TRBJ2-3
CASSHRTGGTGELFF	TGTGCCAGCAGCCACAGGACAGGGGGCACCGGGGAGCTGTTTTTT	15	-	TRBD1	TRBV5-4	TRBJ2-2
CASSVGNFLYGYTF	TGTGCCAGTAGTGTGGGCAACTTCTTGTATGGCTACACCTTC	14	-	-	TRBV19	TRBJ1-2
CASSRGTGGNIQYF	TGCGCCAGCAGCCGGGGGACAGGGGGCAACATTCAGTACTTC	14	-	TRBD1	TRBV4-3	TRBJ2-4
CASSVRDRGGYTF	TGTGCCAGCAGTGTCCGGGACAGGGGAGGCTACACCTTC	13	-	TRBD1	TRBV25-1	TRBJ1-2
CASSGGVRVNYGYTF	TGTGCCAGCAGCGGAGGGGTCAGGGTAAACTATGGCTACACCTTC	15	-	-	TRBV13	TRBJ1-2
CASTVVGPISTDTQYF	TGCGCCAGCACTGTAGTGGGACCGATCAGCACAGATACGCAGTATTTT	16	-	-	TRBV5-1	TRBJ2-3
CASSQDLGRGNEQFF	TGCGCCAGCAGCCAAGATTTGGGACGAGGGAATGAGCAGTTCTTC	15	-	-	TRBV4-3	TRBJ2-1
CASSFSRAIEAFF	TGCGCCAGCAGCTTTTCTAGGGCGATTGAAGCTTTCTTT	13	-	-	TRBV5-1	TRBJ1-1
CASSRPAGWEQYF	TGTGCCAGCAGCCGACCGGCGGGGTGGGAGCAGTACTTC	13	-	-	TRBV2	TRBJ2-7
CSVAYVGVLAKNIQYF	TGCAGCGTTGCGTATGTTGGGGTCCTAGCCAAAAACATTCAGTACTTC	16	-	-	TRBV29-1	TRBJ2-4
CSVAEGAGEQFF	TGCAGCGTTGCGGAGGGGGCGGGTGAGCAGTTCTTC	12	-	-	TRBV29-1	TRBJ2-1
CASSSPGGGRNIQYF	TGTGCCAGCAGCTCCCCCGGGGGGGGCAGGAACATTCAGTACTTC	15	-	TRBD2	TRBV7-9	TRBJ2-4
CASSLVVGHEQYF	TGCGCCAGCAGCTTGGTTGTGGGTCACGAGCAGTACTTC	13	-	-	TRBV5-1	TRBJ2-7
CASSFRLAGVYEQFF	TGTGCCAGCAGCTTCAGACTAGCGGGAGTCTATGAGCAGTTCTTC	15	-	TRBD2	TRBV11-3	TRBJ2-1
CASTNSGWLPRGRYEQYF	TGTGCCAGCACCAACTCAGGGTGGCTACCTCGGGGCCGCTACGAGCAGTACTTC	18	-	-	TRBV7-9	TRBJ2-7
CASSLLGRGTNNEQFF	TGTGCCAGCAGTTTACTTGGACGGGGTACCAACAATGAGCAGTTCTTC	16	-	-	TRBV2	TRBJ2-1
CASSLNPPGEQYF	TGTGCCAGCAGTTTAAACCCGCCGGGCGAGCAGTACTTC	13	-	-	TRBV27	TRBJ2-7
CSGGSKNIQYF	TGCAGTGGGGGCAGCAAAAACATTCAGTACTTC	11	-	-	TRBV20-1	TRBJ2-4
CASSQKSGGTGELFF	TGTGCCAGCAGCCAAAAATCAGGGGGGACCGGGGAGCTGTTTTTT	15	few	-	TRBV14	TRBJ2-2
CASSQGQLQETQYF	TGTGCCAGCAGCCAGGGACAGCTCCAAGAGACCCAGTACTTC	14	-	TRBD1	TRBV5-4	TRBJ2-5
CASSEDSQDYQPQHF	TGTGCCAGCAGTGAAGATAGTCAAGACTACCAGCCCCAGCATTTT	15	-	-	TRBV2	TRBJ1-5
CASSPTTGGGTEAFF	TGTGCCAGCTCACCAACCACAGGGGGAGGAACTGAAGCTTTCTTT	15	-	TRBD1	TRBV18	TRBJ1-1
CALGRGVRTEAFF	TGTGCCCTTGGTCGGGGAGTTCGTACTGAAGCTTTCTTT	13	-	-	TRBV6-6	TRBJ1-1
CASSPQGGGTEAFF	TGTGCCAGCAGCCCTCAGGGGGGCGGCACTGAAGCTTTCTTT	14	once	TRBD1	TRBV7-9	TRBJ1-1
CASSVTSGETQYF	TGTGCCAGCAGCGTAACTAGCGGTGAGACCCAGTACTTC	13	-	TRBD2	TRBV9	TRBJ2-5